The 11 T cell receptor beta chains below all came from one sample that was sequenced in a study of shared clonotypes between healthy human individuals. Sequencing was performed with immunoSEQ multiplex PCR; in TCRdb, only in-frame clones are kept and a portion is missing. The table records 400,000 to 600,000 clones, roughly 85% of them present only once. The source material was PBMCs. Every receptor here comes from a woman in her 40s in good health. Some clones in this sample may be carry-over from other donors' samples.

The rearrangement uses TRBV5-1 and TRBJ2-1; 8 positions match TRBD2. CDR1 SGHRS and CDR2 YFSETQ come from the germline V gene. The CDR3 loop spans 14 amino acids. V was pared by 5 bases and J by 7 bases, with 8 bases of the junction left unmatched. Here the CDR3 DNA reads TGCGCCAGCAGAACCGGGACTAGGGTTAATGAGCAGTTCTTC. Its protein is CASRTGTRVNEQFF.

This chain joins TRBV5-4 and TRBJ2-3, with D perhaps TRBD2 (6 bases). The V end was cut by 0 bases, the J end by 0 bases, with 11 bases between. CDR3 size: 16 residues. Germline CDR1 reads SGHNT; CDR2 reads YYREEE (reference sequence). The CDR3 DNA is TGTGCCAGCAGCTTGGCCGGGGGACTTAGCACAGATACGCAGTATTTT. This codes for CASSLAGGLSTDTQYF.

This clone was observed a few times. The V and J genes are TRBV5-4 and TRBJ2-1, with 11 nucleotides matching TRBD1. There are 16 residues in the CDR3. Germline loops: CDR1 SGHNT, CDR2 YYREEE (reference sequence). Losses at the gene ends were 4 bases for V and 2 bases for J; bases not matched to a gene: 5. This CDR3 reads CASSDRDRGAYNEQFF. DNA for the CDR3: TGTGCCAGCAGCGACAGGGACAGGGGGGCCTACAATGAGCAGTTCTTC.

This chain uses TRBV11-1 with TRBJ2-1; D is unresolved. Trimming removed 0 bases at V and 0 bases at J, with 6 bases between. Germline lookup yields CDR1 SGHAT and CDR2 FQDESV (reference sequence). CDR3 size: 15 residues. CDR3 in amino acids: CASSLAPSSYNEQFF. CDR3 in DNA: TGTGCCAGCAGCTTAGCCCCTAGCTCCTACAATGAGCAGTTCTTC.

This clone showed up many times. The chain employs TRBV5-5 and TRBJ2-7; D is unclear. CDR1 is SGHKS and CDR2 is YYEKEE in the germline V gene (reference sequence). There are 12 residues in the CDR3. Trimming left V 1 base short and J 3 bases short, with 5 bases between. CDR3 sequence reads: CASSLLGYEQYF. The CDR3, as DNA: TGTGCCAGCAGCTTGTTGGGCTACGAGCAGTACTTC.

As to this clone: This specimen includes other DNA sequences encoding the same CDR3. The chain links TRBV11-2 to TRBJ2-3, with D maybe TRBD2 (6 bases). V was trimmed by 3 bases and J by 0 bases, leaving 10 bases between them. This CDR3 has 15 amino acids. Germline values: CDR1 SGHAT, CDR2 FQNNGV. The CDR3 DNA is TGTGCCAGCAGCTTTAGAGGAGGGAGCACAGATACGCAGTATTTT. Protein sequence: CASSFRGGSTDTQYF.

This chain joins TRBV7-2 and TRBJ2-3; no clear D gene. Between the trimmed V and J ends, which lost 1 base and 5 bases, there was a span of 10 bases. Germline CDR1 and CDR2: SGHTA and FQGNSA. CDR3 length: 14 amino acids. CDR3 in amino acids: CASSLEGGEDTQYF. The CDR3, as DNA: TGTGCCAGCAGCTTAGAAGGTGGGGAAGATACGCAGTATTTT.

The genes are TRBV7-8 and TRBJ1-1; D may be TRBD1 (5 bases). The CDR3 is 16 residues long. CDR1 SGHVS and CDR2 FQNEAQ come from the germline V gene. V was trimmed by 4 bases and J by 4 bases, leaving 19 bases between them. The CDR3 DNA sequence: TGTGCCAGCAGCTGGGAGGGTCGGGGAGGGGTCACTGAAGCTTTCTTT. It encodes CASSWEGRGGVTEAFF.

V is TRBV10-3 and J is TRBJ2-7, with a weak D call TRBD1 (6 bases). Germline V gene lookup returns CDR1 ENHRY and CDR2 SYGVKD. The CDR3 consists of 16 residues. V was clipped by 2 bases and J by 0 bases, with 14 bases between them. The CDR3 is CAISERPGDSSYEQYF. The DNA of the CDR3 is TGTGCCATCAGTGAGAGGCCAGGGGATAGCTCCTACGAGCAGTACTTC.

J is TRBJ2-2 and V is TRBV9; the D gene is possibly TRBD2 (5 bases). The CDR3 consists of 15 residues. Trimming stripped 3 bases from V and 4 bases from J, with 13 bases between. Looked up from germline, CDR1 is SGDLS and CDR2 is YYNGEE. CDR3 loop: CASSGGLPITGELFF. CDR3 bases: TGTGCCAGCAGCGGAGGGCTACCGATCACCGGGGAGCTGTTTTTT.

This clone appeared once. The chain uses TRBV4-1 and TRBJ1-2, with 10 bases that match TRBD1. In germline, CDR1 is MGHRA, CDR2 YSYEKL. Unmatched junction bases numbered 7, after V lost 6 bases and J lost 0 bases. The CDR3 spans 16 residues. The CDR3 here is CASSPGQGPSNYGYTF. CDR3 coding DNA: TGCGCCAGCAGTCCGGGACAGGGGCCGTCTAACTATGGCTACACCTTC.